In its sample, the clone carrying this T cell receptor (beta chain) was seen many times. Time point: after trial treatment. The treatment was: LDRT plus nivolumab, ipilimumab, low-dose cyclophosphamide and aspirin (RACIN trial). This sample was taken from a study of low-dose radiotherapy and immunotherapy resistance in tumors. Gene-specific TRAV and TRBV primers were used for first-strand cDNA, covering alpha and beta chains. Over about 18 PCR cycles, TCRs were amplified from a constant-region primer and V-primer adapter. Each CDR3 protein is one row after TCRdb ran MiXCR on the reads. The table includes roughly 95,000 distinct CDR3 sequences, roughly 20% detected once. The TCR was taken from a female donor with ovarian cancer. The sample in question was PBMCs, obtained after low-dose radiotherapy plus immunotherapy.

The DNA for the CDR3 is TGCAGTGCTAGAGTGCAGGGAATAGGGTCACCCCTCCACTTT. This codes for CSARVQGIGSPLHF. The rearrangement joins TRBV20-1 to TRBJ1-6; a weak D match, TRBD1 (5 bases). V lost 1 base and J 10 bases, leaving 14 bases between the germline ends. The germline gives CDR1 DFQATT, CDR2 SNEGSKA (reference sequence). This CDR3 is built from 14 residues.